The 27 T cell receptor beta chains presented below share a single source sample, sequenced in a study of T cell repertoires in ileal Crohn's disease. Only in-frame clones appear in the TCRdb table, and some are missing; sequencing was by immunoSEQ multiplex PCR. The sample has about 59,000 clones, less than 90% seen once. As for time point: neoterminal ileum biopsy at postoperative endoscopy, about 6 months after surgery. The source material was ileal tissue. These receptors were taken from an adult with Crohn's disease.

V is TRBV9 and J is TRBJ1-3; TRBD1 might be the D (6 bases). V lost 1 base, J lost 0 bases, and 11 bases lay in between. The CDR3 is made up of 16 amino acids. Germline CDR1 is SGDLS and CDR2 is YYNGEE. CDR3 in DNA: TGTGCCAGCAGCGTACCACCGGACAGCTCTGGAAACACCATATATTTT. It specifies CASSVPPDSSGNTIYF.

V is TRBV29-1 and J is TRBJ2-5, with 8 positions matching TRBD1. Germline CDR1 is SQVTM and CDR2 is ANQGSEA. The CDR3 consists of 13 residues. Trimming cost V 4 bases and J 5 bases; bases outside gene matches: 6. For the CDR3, the DNA is TGCAGCGTTGGTGACAGGGGAGTTGAGACCCAGTACTTC. Its protein product is CSVGDRGVETQYF.

This chain connects TRBV5-1 to TRBJ2-2, with 8 bases lining up with TRBD1. V shed 4 bases and J 5 bases; nucleotides not matched to a gene: 4. CDR3 size: 14 residues. Germline CDR1 is SGHRS and CDR2 is YFSETQ. CDR3 sequence reads: CASSLTGGTGELFF. In nucleotides, the CDR3 is TGCGCCAGCAGCCTAACAGGGGGTACCGGGGAGCTGTTTTTT.

A note on this clone: The same CDR3 can be traced to other DNA sequences in this sample. The gene calls are TRBV9 and TRBJ2-7, with TRBD2 matching over 10 bases. V dropped 0 bases and J dropped 4; count of bases not matched to a gene: 4. CDR1 SGDLS and CDR2 YYNGEE come from the germline V gene. CDR3 length: 15 amino acids. The CDR3, as DNA: TGTGCCAGCAGCGTAGGGACTAGCGGAAATTACGAGCAGTACTTC. Translated: CASSVGTSGNYEQYF.

The chain is built from TRBV7-9 and TRBJ2-3; 7 bases agree with TRBD2. V gave up 1 base and J gave up 3 bases; unmatched junction bases: 7. This CDR3 is built from 16 residues. Germline loops: CDR1 SEHNR, CDR2 FQNEAQ (reference sequence). The CDR3 region is CASSLGGGRSTDTQYF. CDR3 coding DNA: TGTGCCAGCAGCTTAGGGGGCGGGAGAAGTACAGATACGCAGTATTTT.

The genes are TRBV9 and TRBJ1-2; 8 bases align to TRBD1. CDR1 SGDLS and CDR2 YYNGEE come from the germline V gene. This CDR3 is built from 17 residues. Trimming at V came to 0 bases and at J to 3 bases, leaving 10 bases not matched to a gene. CDR3 bases: TGTGCCAGCAGCGTAGGAGACAGGGGAAAGGTCGACTATGGCTACACCTTC. Translated, it gives CASSVGDRGKVDYGYTF.

The gene calls are TRBV10-3 and TRBJ2-7; 7 bases agree with TRBD2. This CDR3 is 18 amino acids long. The V gene's germline CDR1 is ENHRY and CDR2 SYGVKD. With V trimmed by 4 bases and J by 3 bases, 18 bases remained unmatched. The DNA for the CDR3 is TGTGCCATCAGTGGGGGCGGGAGCACAAAGGGAACTATCTACGAGCAGTACGTC. It encodes CAISGGGSTKGTIYEQYV.

V is TRBV4-2 and J is TRBJ1-1; no clear D gene. The CDR3 runs to 13 residues. The V end was cut by 3 bases, the J end by 0 bases, with 5 bases between. CDR1 is LGHNA and CDR2 is YNFKEQ in the germline V gene. CDR3 DNA: TGTGCCAGCAGCCACCCTATGAACACTGAAGCTTTCTTT. Protein product: CASSHPMNTEAFF.

CDR3 sequence: CASSLVPPAGEEYGYTF. The CDR3 DNA sequence: TGTGCCAGCAGTTTAGTTCCTCCTGCGGGGGAGGAGTATGGCTACACCTTC. The rearrangement links TRBV27 to TRBJ1-2, with TRBD1 as a possible D gene (5 bases). Trimming took 2 bases from V and 5 from J, leaving 21 bases between them. This CDR3 comprises 17 residues. Germline V gives CDR1 MNHEY, CDR2 SMNVEV (reference sequence).

The chain carries TRBV7-2 and TRBJ2-7, with 8 bases fitting TRBD1. V was pared by 0 bases and J by 0 bases, with 4 bases of the junction left unmatched. Germline V gene data show CDR1 as SGHTA and CDR2 as FQGNSA. This CDR3 comprises 16 residues. This CDR3 reads CASSLAATGVSYEQYV. CDR3 in DNA: TGTGCCAGCAGCTTAGCGGCGACAGGGGTCTCCTACGAGCAGTACGTC.

This clone has a single count. The rearrangement joins TRBV6-1 to TRBJ2-1; TRBD2 agrees at 10 bases. With V trimmed by 6 bases and J by 9 bases, 11 bases remained unmatched. The CDR3 is 15 residues long. CDR1 and CDR2 (germline): MNHNS, SASEGT. The CDR3 is CASSSGAGGPGEQFF. The CDR3 DNA is TGTGCCAGCAGCTCTGGAGCGGGGGGGCCGGGTGAGCAGTTCTTC.

The V gene is TRBV5-1, the J gene TRBJ2-6, with D unresolved. CDR3 length: 14 amino acids. Germline V gene sequence: CDR1 SGHRS, CDR2 YFSETQ. Deletions cut 4 bases from V and 0 bases from J, with 5 bases between. The CDR3 sequence is CASSAASGANVLTF. DNA of the CDR3: TGCGCCAGCAGCGCGGCCTCTGGGGCCAACGTCCTGACTTTC.

The genes are TRBV4-1 and TRBJ2-7, with D perhaps matching TRBD1 (5 bases). The CDR3 runs to 13 residues. Germline loops: CDR1 MGHRA, CDR2 YSYEKL. V was cut by 3 bases and J by 0 bases, with 6 bases left in between. CDR3 region: CASSQQGSYEQYF. Written as DNA, the CDR3 is TGCGCCAGCAGCCAGCAGGGCTCCTACGAGCAGTACTTC.

The DNA of the CDR3 is TGTGCCATCAGCCGAGTTGGGACAGCTGGGGAAGATACGCAGTATTTT. It codes for CAISRVGTAGEDTQYF. The chain recombines TRBV10-3 with TRBJ2-3; 7 nucleotides line up with TRBD1. V was pared by 6 bases and J by 5 bases, with 14 bases of the junction left unmatched. Germline CDR1 is ENHRY and CDR2 is SYGVKD. This CDR3 region has 16 residues.

V is TRBV5-1 and J is TRBJ1-1; 7 nucleotides line up with TRBD1. The junction had 7 bases not matched to a gene; V was cut back by 6 bases and J by 2 bases. The CDR3 runs to 14 residues. Germline V gene lookup returns CDR1 SGHRS and CDR2 YFSETQ. CDR3 nucleotides: TGCGCCAGCAACTCACAGGGGTATAACACTGAAGCTTTCTTT. This translates into CASNSQGYNTEAFF.

V and J are TRBV4-2 and TRBJ2-7; the D gene is possibly TRBD1 (6 bases). Germline values: CDR1 LGHNA, CDR2 YNFKEQ. Trimming left V 1 base short and J 7 bases short, with 17 bases between. The CDR3 contains 15 residues. DNA for the CDR3: TGTGCCAGCAGCCAAGCTAACAGGGTGATTGGGGAGCAGTACTTC. Translating gives CASSQANRVIGEQYF.

V gene TRBV19 combines with J gene TRBJ1-1; D is undetermined. Trimming removed 6 bases at V and 1 base at J, with 12 bases between. The CDR3 is 14 residues long. The V gene's germline CDR1 is LNHDA and CDR2 SQIVND (reference sequence). This chain's CDR3 is CASRFPVPNTEAFF. CDR3 DNA: TGTGCCAGTAGGTTTCCAGTACCGAACACTGAAGCTTTCTTT.

This sequence joins TRBV29-1 and TRBJ1-1; D unresolved. With 7 bases removed from V and 6 bases from J, the gap between germline ends came to 12 bases. The CDR3 is made up of 11 amino acids. Germline CDR1 is SQVTM and CDR2 is ANQGSEA. The CDR3 nucleotides are TGCAGCGCCCGGTATGATCCTGAAGCTTTCTTT. Translated: CSARYDPEAFF.

The chain links TRBV9 to TRBJ2-2; unclear D gene. There are 13 residues in the CDR3. Trimming took off 0 bases at V and 7 bases at J, with 7 bases between the two ends. Germline CDR1 is SGDLS and CDR2 is YYNGEE. The CDR3 sequence is CASSVVVGGELFF. In DNA, the CDR3 is TGTGCCAGCAGCGTAGTTGTCGGCGGGGAGCTGTTTTTT.

This rearrangement joins TRBV14 to TRBJ2-3; TRBD1 matches at 7 bases. V lost 4 bases to trimming and J lost 0 bases; unmatched junction nucleotides: 10. This CDR3 region has 17 residues. Germline CDR1 and CDR2: SGHDN and FVKESK. The CDR3 spells CASSRRQGQTSTDTQYF. The CDR3 DNA sequence: TGTGCCAGCAGCCGCAGACAGGGCCAAACTAGCACAGATACGCAGTATTTT.

In regard to this clone: One end of the junction does not line up with germline, which may come from a read error. This chain uses TRBV25-1 with TRBJ2-1, with 9 bases matching TRBD1. CDR1 and CDR2 (germline): MGHDK, SYGVNS. The length of the CDR3 is 11 residues. The CDR3 DNA follows: TGTGCCAGCAATCCCGGGACAGGGCAACTCTTC. Protein sequence: CASNPGTGQLF.

CDR3 DNA: TGTGCCAGCAGCCCCAAGACAGGGGGCATGAACACTGAAGCTTTCTTT. Its protein product is CASSPKTGGMNTEAFF. The V and J genes are TRBV11-2 and TRBJ1-1, with 10 bases fitting TRBD1. V shed 5 bases, J shed 0 bases, and the junction held 6 bases outside the gene matches. The CDR3 runs 16 residues. Looked up from germline, CDR1 is SGHAT and CDR2 is FQNNGV.

This sequence joins TRBV14 and TRBJ2-7; no clear D. V dropped 1 base and J dropped 0 bases, with 4 bases sitting between them. The germline V gene encodes CDR1 SGHDN and CDR2 FVKESK. The CDR3 sequence is 13 residues long. Here the CDR3 reads CASSQVGSYEQYV. The CDR3 DNA follows: TGTGCCAGCAGCCAAGTGGGCTCCTACGAGCAGTACGTC.

The CDR3 region is CASSFPLADYEQYF. The DNA for the CDR3 is TGTGCCAGCAGCTTTCCCCTAGCAGATTACGAGCAGTACTTC. J is TRBJ2-7 and V is TRBV7-9; tentatively, D is TRBD2 (5 bases). The germline V and J ends were trimmed by 3 bases and 4 bases, with 13 bases remaining between them. CDR3 size: 14 residues. CDR1 and CDR2 from the germline V gene are SEHNR and FQNEAQ (reference sequence).

The V call is TRBV29-1, the J call TRBJ2-1, with D unclear. The CDR3 has 14 amino acids. Trimming took off 6 bases at V and 5 bases at J, with 17 bases between the two ends. Germline V gene lookup returns CDR1 SQVTM and CDR2 ANQGSEA. CDR3 sequence: CSVVLRSGHNEQFF. CDR3 bases: TGCAGCGTGGTCCTACGCAGTGGGCACAATGAGCAGTTCTTC.

This chain uses TRBV5-6 with TRBJ2-1, with 7 bases identical to TRBD2. CDR1 and CDR2 from the germline V gene are SGHDT and YYEEEE. The CDR3 is made up of 14 amino acids. V dropped 1 base and J dropped 8; count of bases not matched to a gene: 6. In DNA form, the CDR3 reads TGTGCCAGCAGCTTGACAGCGGGGTTGTATGAGCAGTTCTTC. Its translation: CASSLTAGLYEQFF. The entire variable domain, with the rest obtained from reference TRBV5-6 and TRBJ2-1, is as follows: DAGVTQSPTHLIKTRGQQVTLRCSPKSGHDTVSWYQQALGQGPQFIFQYYEEEERQRGNFPDRFSGHQFPNYSSELNVNALLLGDSALYLCASSLTAGLYEQFFGPGTRLTVL.

The chain carries TRBV5-1 and TRBJ1-1, with 11 bases fitting TRBD1. The V gene end was trimmed by 4 bases and the J gene end by 6 bases; junction bases not matched to a gene: 5. Germline V gene sequence: CDR1 SGHRS, CDR2 YFSETQ. There are 14 residues in the CDR3. The CDR3 protein is CASSEGQGASEAFF. The CDR3 nucleotides read TGCGCCAGCAGCGAAGGACAGGGGGCTTCTGAAGCTTTCTTT. Using reference TRBV5-1 and TRBJ1-1 for the parts outside the CDR3, the full variable domain is KAGVTQTPRYLIKTRGQQVTLSCSPISGHRSVSWYQQTPGQGLQFLFEYFSETQRNKGNFPGRFSGRQFSNSRSEMNVSTLELGDSALYLCASSEGQGASEAFFGQGTRLTVV.